This T cell receptor beta chain was observed in a study of identifying expanded T cells in peripheral blood. Collection occurred without any documented infections or immune events in donors. Of note for this clone: Its antigen remains unidentified.

The table came from immunoSEQ multiplex PCR; TCRdb's copy has only in-frame clones and leaves some out. The sample holds approximately 75,000 clones, roughly 90% seen once. Study-wide results and limits: Approximately 1.2 clones differed between technical replicates, versus 16.4 and 19 over time.

The V gene end was trimmed by 2 bases and the J gene end by 6 bases; junction bases not matched to a gene: 5. The CDR3 loop spans 15 amino acids. The germline V gene encodes CDR1 SGHRS and CDR2 YFSETQ. The origin of this receptor is a person between 18 and 69 years old in good health. Sequencing was carried out using blood. This chain links TRBV5-1 with TRBJ2-3; 11 positions match TRBD2. The CDR3 DNA reads TGCGCCAGCAGCTTATTAGCGGGAGGGAAGGATACGCAGTATTTT. Its translation is CASSLLAGGKDTQYF.